This TCR beta chain derives from a study of cytomegalovirus exposure and HLA in healthy donors. Study summary: The roughly 110 validation repertoires used the same platform as the 550 to 850 first-cohort repertoires (as reported by a later analysis).

CDR3 length: 15 residues. V lost 5 bases and J lost 5; bases outside the gene matches: 7. From germline, CDR1 is MNHEY and CDR2 SMNVEV (reference sequence). Only in-frame clones appear in the TCRdb table, and some are missing; sequencing was by immunoSEQ multiplex PCR. The sample consists of approximately 300,000 clones, 70% to 90% of them appearing once. The source of this sequence is a woman between 18 and 30 years old in good health and CMV-seronegative. The rearrangement uses TRBV27 and TRBJ2-5; TRBD1 aligns across 11 bases. The sample was PBMCs. CDR3 in DNA: TGTGCCAGCAGTAACCGGGACAGGGGGGATGAGACCCAGTACTTC. It yields the protein CASSNRDRGDETQYF.